The 17 T cell receptor beta chains in this list originate from one sample, sequenced in a study of T-cell memory formation after mild COVID-19. TCRdb re-analysed the 5' RACE reads in MiXCR, keeping a single row per CDR3 protein. This table holds 300,000 or so distinct CDR3 sequences, around 15% found once. Sequencing input: PBMCs or a T cell subset sorted from them (not recorded which). The receptors were gathered from a man younger than 35 who had mild COVID-19 (a few samples of this study predate the infection). Cell type and time point are not known.

By proportion, this clonotype is medium-sized (0.01 to 0.1%). This sequence joins TRBV20-1 and TRBJ2-5, with D possibly matching TRBD2 (6 bases). V was pared by 3 bases and J by 2 bases, with 13 bases between. CDR1 and CDR2 (germline): DFQATT, SNEGSKA (reference sequence). The CDR3 runs to 14 residues. The CDR3 region is CSARSGSPQETQYF. The CDR3 DNA reads as TGCAGTGCTAGGTCCGGGAGTCCACAAGAGACCCAGTACTTC.

The chain has TRBV4-3 and TRBJ1-1, with TRBD1 matching 7 bases. CDR1 and CDR2 (germline): LGHNA, YSLEER. V was clipped by 4 bases and J by 1 base; unmatched bases: 3. CDR3 length: 14 residues. The CDR3 DNA reads TGCGCCAGCAGCCGGGACAGAACGAACACTGAAGCTTTCTTT. Translating it yields CASSRDRTNTEAFF.

In this sample, this clonotype turned up a few times. The chain couples TRBV29-1 to TRBJ2-3, with 10 bases lining up with TRBD2. With V trimmed by 0 bases and J by 4 bases, 4 bases remained unmatched. The CDR3 is made up of 15 amino acids. Germline V gene sequence: CDR1 SQVTM, CDR2 ANQGSEA. CDR3 sequence reads: CSVEDALAGPDTQYF. Written as DNA, the CDR3 is TGCAGCGTTGAAGATGCACTAGCGGGGCCAGATACGCAGTATTTT.

This chain connects TRBV5-6 to TRBJ1-4; 10 bases are a match to TRBD1. Unmatched junction bases numbered 4, after V lost 3 bases and J lost 2 bases. This CDR3 has 16 amino acids. Germline values: CDR1 SGHDT, CDR2 YYEEEE. The DNA for the CDR3 is TGTGCCAGCAGCTATGGGACAGGGGCTACTAATGAAAAACTGTTTTTT. This translates into CASSYGTGATNEKLFF.

The chain has TRBV18 and TRBJ1-2; 12 positions agree with TRBD1. The J segment lost 7 bases and the V segment lost 3 bases, leaving 6 bases of the junction unmatched. CDR3 length: 15 amino acids. Per the germline V gene, CDR1 is KGHSH and CDR2 is LQKENI. The CDR3 loop is CASSPGQGALGGYTF. The CDR3 nucleotides are TGTGCCAGCTCACCGGGACAGGGGGCGTTAGGTGGCTACACCTTC.

CDR3 sequence reads: CASLLGQGARGGYTF. Written as DNA, the CDR3 is TGTGCCAGCCTACTCGGGCAGGGGGCAAGAGGTGGCTACACCTTC. The chain couples TRBV2 to TRBJ1-2; TRBD1 agrees at 8 bases. The ends lost 8 bases at V and 7 bases at J; junction bases unmatched: 15. Germline V gives CDR1 SNHLY, CDR2 FYNNEI. The CDR3 sequence is 15 residues long.

This clonotype was found a few times. The V and J genes are TRBV5-1 and TRBJ2-3; 10 nucleotides line up with TRBD2. The germline gives CDR1 SGHRS, CDR2 YFSETQ. V gave up 7 bases and J gave up 0 bases; unmatched junction bases: 8. The CDR3 contains 16 residues. CDR3 protein: CASRPGTSVSTDTQYF. In nucleotides, the CDR3 is TGCGCCAGCCGCCCCGGGACTAGCGTGAGCACAGATACGCAGTATTTT.

This chain links TRBV29-1 with TRBJ1-2; maybe TRBD1 (6 bases). CDR3 length: 13 amino acids. Per the germline V gene, CDR1 is SQVTM and CDR2 is ANQGSEA. V was cut by 3 bases and J by 1 base, with 9 bases left in between. CDR3 DNA sequence: TGCAGCGTTGACAACAGGGTTAACTATGGCTACACCTTC. Translated: CSVDNRVNYGYTF.

V is TRBV6-5 and J is TRBJ1-6; D call uncertain. The ends were cut back, 9 bases at V and 1 base at J, with 7 bases in the middle. CDR3 length: 13 residues. Per germline, CDR1 MNHEY and CDR2 SVGAGI. CDR3 bases: TGTGCCAGTACCGGTTCCTATAATTCACCCCTCCACTTT. This gives the protein CASTGSYNSPLHF.

The rearrangement joins TRBV9 to TRBJ2-3; 8 nucleotides align to TRBD2. The junction had 18 bases not matched to a gene; V was cut back by 3 bases and J by 6 bases. Per the germline V gene, CDR1 is SGDLS and CDR2 is YYNGEE. This CDR3 spans 18 amino acids. CDR3 nucleotide sequence: TGTGCCAGCAGCGCCCCTCCTTCCCGGGGGGGGGGGTTGGATACGCAGTATTTT. Its translation: CASSAPPSRGGGLDTQYF. The variable domain in full, with the rest retrieved from reference TRBV9 and TRBJ2-3, is DSGVTQTPKHLITATGQRVTLRCSPRSGDLSVYWYQQSLDQGLQFLIQYYNGEERAKGNILERFSAQQFPDLHSELNLSSLELGDSALYFCASSAPPSRGGGLDTQYFGPGTRLTVL.

This clonotype was counted only a few times. The chain joins TRBV10-3 to TRBJ2-7; D might be TRBD1 (6 bases). The CDR3 extends over 14 amino acids. The ends were cut back, 3 bases at V and 3 bases at J, with 12 bases in the middle. Germline CDR1 ENHRY, CDR2 SYGVKD. The CDR3 DNA follows: TGTGCCATCAGTGATACCAGGGGCTTCTACGAGCAGTACGTC. Protein: CAISDTRGFYEQYV.

This clonotype occurred a few times. The rearrangement uses TRBV9 and TRBJ2-4, with D perhaps TRBD2 (6 bases). V lost 3 bases, J lost 0 bases, and 7 bases lay in between. From germline, CDR1 is SGDLS and CDR2 YYNGEE. The CDR3 totals 14 residues. The CDR3: CASSGREAKNIQYF. The CDR3 DNA reads TGTGCCAGCAGCGGGAGGGAAGCCAAAAACATTCAGTACTTC. The whole variable domain, remainder taken from reference TRBV9 and TRBJ2-4, is DSGVTQTPKHLITATGQRVTLRCSPRSGDLSVYWYQQSLDQGLQFLIQYYNGEERAKGNILERFSAQQFPDLHSELNLSSLELGDSALYFCASSGREAKNIQYFGAGTRLSVL.

This chain uses TRBV5-1 with TRBJ1-2; D may be TRBD1 (5 bases). CDR3 length: 13 amino acids. Trimming took off 3 bases at V and 8 bases at J, with 14 bases between the two ends. CDR1 and CDR2 from the germline V gene are SGHRS and YFSETQ. The DNA of the CDR3 is TGCGCCAGCAGCTCTCAGGGAGAAGGAGGCTACACCTTC. It yields the protein CASSSQGEGGYTF.

This clonotype has more than one count but fewer than ten. The rearrangement joins TRBV12-3 or TRBV12-4 to TRBJ1-1, with TRBD1 matching 7 bases. The trim removed 6 bases at V and 5 bases at J, leaving 9 bases unmatched. This CDR3 is built from 14 residues. CDR3 DNA sequence: TGTGCCAGCAGACCACAGGGGAGCGGGACTGAAGCTTTCTTT. This sequence encodes CASRPQGSGTEAFF.

The CDR3 DNA reads TGCGCCAGCAGCTTGGTGGGCAACTTCGTGGACACCATATATTTT. Its translation is CASSLVGNFVDTIYF. The chain joins TRBV5-1 to TRBJ1-3; no reliable D call. CDR1 is SGHRS, CDR2 YFSETQ, per germline. V dropped 0 bases and J dropped 8 bases, with 15 bases sitting between them. This CDR3 region has 15 residues.

Only a few counts were recorded for this clonotype. The chain has TRBV7-6 and TRBJ2-5; the match to TRBD2 covers 11 bases. J lost 2 bases, V lost 4 bases, and 6 bases had no gene match. Germline CDR1 and CDR2: SGHVS and FNYEAQ. The CDR3 has 16 amino acids. Here the CDR3 reads CASSWGTSGRQETQYF. DNA for the CDR3: TGTGCCAGCAGCTGGGGGACTAGCGGACGTCAAGAGACCCAGTACTTC. Full variable domain (rest looked up from reference TRBV7-6 and TRBJ2-5): GAGVSQSPRYKVTKRGQDVALRCDPISGHVSLYWYRQALGQGPEFLTYFNYEAQQDKSGLPNDRFSAERPEGSISTLTIQRTEQRDSAMYRCASSWGTSGRQETQYFGPGTRLLVL.

V is TRBV19 and J is TRBJ2-2; D remains unclear. Trimming removed 10 bases from V and 7 bases from J, with 16 bases in between. Germline CDR1 and CDR2: LNHDA and SQIVND (reference sequence). This CDR3 has 13 amino acids. The CDR3 sequence: CATTSSVSGELFF. CDR3 in DNA: TGTGCCACCACCAGTTCGGTTAGCGGGGAGCTGTTTTTT.